This T cell receptor beta chain was sequenced for a study of blood T cells in healthy people across ages. Then a second PCR, running roughly 7 to 11 cycles, was carried out with a sample-barcoded 5' primer and a J-beta primer mix. A single record per CDR3 protein comes from TCRdb applying MiXCR to the 5' RACE reads. The profile covers about 1.6 million distinct CDR3 sequences, with around 35% appearing a single time and over 9% taken by the ten largest. The extraction recovered at least 5 micrograms of total RNA per sample. J was trimmed by 0 bases and V by 1 base; bases with no gene match: 2. The length of the CDR3 is 18 residues. Germline lookup yields CDR1 LGHNA and CDR2 YNFKEQ.

This sequence originates from a woman in her twenties or thirties in good health. Material: blood. V gene TRBV4-2 combines with J gene TRBJ2-1; TRBD2 aligns across 14 bases. The CDR3 coding sequence is TGTGCCAGCAGCCAAGCGGGGACTAGCGGGAGCTCCTACAATGAGCAGTTCTTC. Amino acids: CASSQAGTSGSSYNEQFF.